Listed here is a single T cell receptor beta chain. Its antigen is undetermined. V lost 4 bases and J lost 3, with 6 bases in between. Germline-derived CDR1 and CDR2 are SEHNR and FQNEAQ (reference sequence). This CDR3 region has 12 residues. The sample comes from a study of blood T cells in healthy people across ages. Study-level findings and limits: Diversity was higher, and naive CD4+ cells more numerous, in long-lived donors than in aged donors.

The authors ran a second PCR of about 6 to 11 cycles using a sample-barcoded 5' primer and a J-beta primer mix. Every cDNA molecule bore a tag from a template-switch adaptor containing 12 random nucleotides. TCRdb analysed the 5' RACE reads with MiXCR anew, one entry per CDR3 protein. The profile shows about 800,000 distinct CDR3 sequences, about 25% of them singletons. The data were also submitted as part of a second study, on T cells of mothers and their children. From that paper: Donation was provided by three healthy Caucasian mothers along with their six children.

This TCR came from a boy younger than 18 in good health. The chain carries TRBV7-9 and TRBJ1-1; D is ambiguous. The sequenced sample consisted of blood. CDR3 coding DNA: TGTGCCAGCAGCTCAATTTACACTGAAGCTTTCTTT. As protein: CASSSIYTEAFF.